This T cell receptor (beta chain) was sequenced in a study of shared T cell receptors in the human thymus. TCRdb keeps only in-frame clones here, not all; method: immunoSEQ multiplex PCR. The sample yields about 500,000 clones, approximately 80% seen once. The CDR3 sequence is 15 residues long. Trimming removed 7 bases at V and 6 bases at J, with 19 bases between. CDR1 and CDR2 (germline): MNHEY, SMNVEV (reference sequence). These sequences were also reported in another study, on human thymus T cells. According to that study: Corrective heart surgery yielded the resections from which the thymus tissue came. Use of V and J genes seemed skewed within the thymic and blood repertoires. Highly overlapping thymic repertoires among unrelated individuals were reported in related research.

Sequenced sample: thymocytes. V gene TRBV27 combines with J gene TRBJ1-5; D is perhaps TRBD1 (5 bases). The origin of this receptor is a boy under two years old with a congenital heart defect. The CDR3 nucleotides read TGTGCCAGCACCCTATCGGGCAGGGTTGGTCAGCCCCAGCATTTT. It is translated as CASTLSGRVGQPQHF.